This T cell receptor (beta chain) was captured in a study of blood T cell repertoires in COVID-19 (dated by TCRdb to 2020 to 2021). With regard to the full study: Samples from collaborators originated in the United States, Italy and Spain and spanned both the acute and convalescent phases of COVID-19. The material from the prospective study consisted of cDNA or gDNA derived from T cells, B-cell-depleted T cells, or PBMCs. Subjects who had been exposed to COVID-19, were actively infected with it, or had recovered from it provided the deeply sampled blood TCRbeta repertoires that made up the dataset. The repertoires were released in a freely available public database intended as a resource for research on the immune response to SARS-CoV-2. The samples were drawn from the first 160 participants of the ongoing ImmuneRACE study and from some 1,300 subjects provided by 6 global collaborators. Nearly every sample came with metadata listing a de-identified subject ID, COVID-19 status, age in years and sex. Where HLA class I and class II types were available, the types were taken from metadata supplied by the sample provider, not from assay-based typing. General conclusions and limits of the study: The quantity of clinical and demographic metadata differed by source and by participant and was supplied without curation.

Whole blood was collected in K2EDTA tubes by collaborating institutions according to the institutions' own protocols. For TCRbeta analysis, collaborator samples were shipped as frozen whole blood, as isolated PBMCs, or as DNA extracted from either sample type. Based on the germline V gene, the CDR1 and CDR2 sequences are MNHEY and SVGAGI. CDR3 length: 14 amino acids, cysteine to phenylalanine. CDR3 DNA only is kept here, 42 bases in frame from base 1. Trimming removed 6 bases from V and 7 bases from J; the gene matches leave 7 bases unexplained. Regarding this clone: Its antigen is currently not known. Base qualities were left out, and no much larger clone turns up one base away.

TCRbeta CDR3 regions were amplified from genomic DNA using the immunoSEQ Assay, a bias-controlled multiplex PCR. The original pipeline was this. The number of nucleated cells in each sample was estimated by amplification of reference gene primers within the assay. Sequence reads were collapsed and filtered to measure the absolute abundance of every unique TCRbeta CDR3 rearrangement. For each sample, productive Simpson clonality was calculated as the square root of Simpson's diversity index across productive rearrangements. The table comes from immuneACCESS by way of TCRdb, which keeps in-frame sequences with V and J called. Part of the clones is missing from these tables; in studies checked, under half for an unresolved V gene and the rest for unknown reasons. The V and J calls and clone size were taken over from that table, and D and trimming were inferred from the DNA. In all, the sample holds 80,000 to 95,000 clones, and about 85% of those were seen once. In total, the top ten clones hold roughly 40% of the sample.

The chain links TRBV6-5 with TRBJ2-3; TRBD1 aligns with 10 central bases. The sequence was collected from an older man with acute or convalescent COVID-19. The sequenced sample was peripheral blood. In nucleotide form, the sequence is TGTGCCAGCAGCCCCGGGACAGGGGTTTATACGCAGTATTTT. Its translation is CASSPGTGVYTQYF.